These T cell receptor beta chains were read from a single sample in a study of CD8 T cells in ankylosing spondylitis. TCRdb recomputed calls from the 5' RACE reads with MiXCR, one row per CDR3 protein. The sample shows 100,000 to 150,000 distinct CDR3 sequences, about a sixth of them seen only once. The sequencing sample was made of blood, either unsorted or a sorted T cell fraction (not recorded which). The receptors shown here come from a male donor with ankylosing spondylitis. The CDR3 runs from the conserved cysteine through the conserved F or W. D genes are given only for firm matches. Part of the rows lack a size; the others show once, few, many or a class for expanded clones.

v_gene	j_gene	abundance	d_gene	CDR3aa	CDR3nt
TRBV29-1	TRBJ2-3	many	-	CSVERDGKQYF	TGCAGCGTTGAAAGGGATGGGAAGCAGTATTTT
TRBV4-1	TRBJ2-5	-	-	CASSPARLQETQYF	TGCGCCAGCAGCCCAGCACGTCTCCAAGAGACCCAGTACTTC
TRBV27	TRBJ2-5	-	-	CASSLGLITGTQYF	TGTGCCAGCAGTTTGGGGCTGATAACAGGGACCCAGTACTTC
TRBV12-3/TRBV12-4	TRBJ1-4	-	-	CASSPPRQANNEKLFF	TGTGCCAGCAGCCCTCCTAGACAGGCCAATAATGAAAAACTGTTTTTT
TRBV7-9	TRBJ2-1	many	TRBD2	CASSFPGLAGYEQFF	TGTGCCAGCAGCTTCCCGGGACTAGCCGGTTATGAGCAGTTCTTC
TRBV12-3/TRBV12-4	TRBJ2-1	few	TRBD2	CASSFPGTSGRASGNEQFF	TGTGCCAGCAGTTTTCCCGGGACTAGCGGGAGGGCCTCAGGCAATGAGCAGTTCTTC
TRBV29-1	TRBJ1-1	-	-	CSAQQGANTEAFF	TGCAGCGCCCAACAGGGTGCGAACACTGAAGCTTTCTTT
TRBV4-2	TRBJ2-1	-	-	CASSQVGGYNEQFF	TGTGCCAGCAGCCAAGTGGGAGGTTACAATGAGCAGTTCTTC
TRBV28	TRBJ2-5	-	-	CASRPERRVLYQETQYF	TGTGCCAGCCGCCCGGAAAGGCGGGTCTTGTACCAAGAGACCCAGTACTTC
TRBV13	TRBJ1-1	-	-	CASSPEGLTTTEAFF	TGTGCCAGCAGCCCAGAAGGGTTAACTACCACTGAAGCTTTCTTT
TRBV18	TRBJ2-7	-	-	CASSPPVSYEQYF	TGTGCCAGCTCACCACCGGTCTCCTACGAGCAGTACTTC
TRBV27	TRBJ2-3	few	-	CASSLSGVTDTQYF	TGTGCCAGCAGTTTATCGGGAGTTACAGATACGCAGTATTTT
TRBV28	TRBJ2-2	few	TRBD1	CASSRDRESGELFF	TGTGCCAGCAGTCGGGACAGGGAATCCGGGGAGCTGTTTTTT
TRBV4-2	TRBJ2-2	few	TRBD1	CASSPDRRTGELFF	TGTGCCAGCAGCCCGGACAGGAGGACCGGGGAGCTGTTTTTT
TRBV27	TRBJ2-5	-	-	CASSYDGETQYF	TGTGCCAGCAGTTACGACGGGGAGACCCAGTACTTC
TRBV20-1	TRBJ2-7	few	-	CSARNAASYEQYF	TGCAGTGCCCGGAACGCAGCCTCCTACGAGCAGTACTTC
TRBV11-3	TRBJ1-1	-	-	CASSLDRGSGSEAFF	TGTGCCAGCAGCTTAGATCGTGGCAGTGGCTCTGAAGCTTTCTTT
TRBV4-3	TRBJ2-7	few	TRBD2	CASSQDRASGRVVQYF	TGCGCCAGCAGCCAAGATCGAGCTAGCGGGAGGGTGGTGCAGTACTTC
TRBV12-3/TRBV12-4	TRBJ1-2	-	-	CASSSPLLIRNYGYTF	TGTGCCAGCAGTTCCCCGCTTCTGATCCGTAACTATGGCTACACCTTC
TRBV29-1	TRBJ2-1	many	-	CSVEDAPSDHNEQFF	TGCAGCGTTGAAGATGCCCCCTCTGACCACAATGAGCAGTTCTTC
TRBV29-1	TRBJ2-7	-	TRBD1	CSTRDRYYEQYF	TGCAGCACCCGGGACAGGTACTACGAGCAGTACTTC
TRBV4-3	TRBJ2-1	few	-	CASSQGPRGDEQFF	TGCGCCAGCAGCCAAGGCCCCAGGGGAGATGAGCAGTTCTTC